This TCR beta chain was captured in a study of blood T cell repertoires in COVID-19. Study-wide background: The United States, Italy and Spain supplied acute and convalescent COVID-19 samples. The cDNA or gDNA used as material had been derived from T cells, B-cell-depleted T cells, or PBMCs.

Authors' methods: Amplified reference gene primers provided the basis for estimating nucleated cell counts. Measured with immunoSEQ multiplex PCR; TCRdb has only the in-frame clones, and not every one. Clone size and V and J calls were adopted from that table, with D and trimming inferred from the DNA. Of around 300,000 clones listed, roughly 86% are singletons. Trimming left V 5 bases short and J 4 bases short, with 11 bases between. The CDR3 contains 13 residues. The sequenced sample consisted of peripheral blood. The TCR comes from a man between 18 and 35 years old with active or convalescent COVID-19. This chain connects TRBV12-3 or TRBV12-4 to TRBJ2-5; D may be TRBD1 (6 bases). CDR3 residues: CASSVTGPETQYF. CDR3 DNA: TGTGCCAGCAGTGTCACAGGGCCAGAGACCCAGTACTTC.